This TCR beta chain was recovered during a study of regulatory and conventional T cells in RAG deficiency. Findings and caveats of the study: Shannon entropy fell and Simpson indices rose in RAG-deficient patients. Omenn syndrome and CID/AS patients had roughly 100-fold fewer unique Treg TCR beta sequences, versus approximately 9.8-fold elsewhere. In Omenn syndrome, sorted "Tregs" may be peripherally activated cells. In Omenn syndrome, Treg and Tconv repertoires overlapped >75%.

This clone has only one observation. Its antigen remains unknown. The sorted regulatory T cells were CD4+, CD25-high and CD127-low, with genomic DNA sequenced. V gave up 7 bases and J gave up 2 bases; unmatched junction bases: 8. This CDR3 spans 15 amino acids. Germline V gives CDR1 MDHEN, CDR2 SYDVKM. Assay: immunoSEQ multiplex PCR; the TCRdb copy retains only in-frame clones and omits some. The sample lists some 19,000 clones; over 80% were seen once. These data were also reused for a study on regulatory T cells. That investigation notes: The PCR used 52 TRBV and 13 TRBJ primers.

This clonotype originated in a human donor in good health. The sample taken for sequencing was Tregs sorted from blood. The genes are TRBV28 and TRBJ2-7; TRBD1 matches at 10 bases. This chain's CDR3 is CASTLTGTGAYEQYF. The CDR3, as DNA: TGTGCCAGCACCCTTACCGGGACAGGGGCCTACGAGCAGTACTTC.